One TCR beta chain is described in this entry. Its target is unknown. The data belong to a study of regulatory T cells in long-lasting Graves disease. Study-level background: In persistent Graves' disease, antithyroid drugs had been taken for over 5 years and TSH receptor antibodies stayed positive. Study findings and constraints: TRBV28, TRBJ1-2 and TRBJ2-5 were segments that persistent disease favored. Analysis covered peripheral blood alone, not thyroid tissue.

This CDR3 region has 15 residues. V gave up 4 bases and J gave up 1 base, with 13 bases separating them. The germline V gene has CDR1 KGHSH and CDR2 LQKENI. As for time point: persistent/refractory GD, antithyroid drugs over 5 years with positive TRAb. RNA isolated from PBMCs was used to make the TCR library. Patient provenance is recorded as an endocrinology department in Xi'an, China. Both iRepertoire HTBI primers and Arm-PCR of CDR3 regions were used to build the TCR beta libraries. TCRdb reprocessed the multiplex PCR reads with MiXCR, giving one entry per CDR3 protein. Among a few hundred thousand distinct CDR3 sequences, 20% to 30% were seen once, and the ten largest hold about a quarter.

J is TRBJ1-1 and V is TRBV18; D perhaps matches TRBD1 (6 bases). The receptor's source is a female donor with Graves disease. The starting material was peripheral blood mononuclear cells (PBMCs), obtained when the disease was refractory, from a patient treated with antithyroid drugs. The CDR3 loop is CASSLYGGRNTEAFF. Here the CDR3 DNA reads TGTGCCAGCTCACTCTACGGGGGCAGGAACACTGAAGCTTTCTTT.